Below are 27 T cell receptor beta chains sequenced from a single sample in a study of T-cell memory formation after mild COVID-19. TCRdb itself ran the 5' RACE reads through MiXCR, one entry per CDR3 protein. The sample has some 40,000 distinct CDR3 sequences; approximately 7% are singletons. The sample was PBMCs or a T cell subset sorted from them (not recorded which). The source of these receptors is a man younger than 35 who had mild COVID-19 (a few samples of this study predate the infection). Cell type and time point are not known.

This clonotype was found many times. This chain links TRBV15 with TRBJ2-1, with D perhaps assigned TRBD1 or TRBD2 (5 bases each). The germline V gene has CDR1 LNHNV and CDR2 YYDKDF (reference sequence). The CDR3 length is 14 residues. V was clipped by 5 bases and J by 8 bases, with 16 bases between them. The CDR3 sequence is CATSSQLGAYEQFF. CDR3 coding DNA: TGTGCCACCAGCTCCCAACTCGGGGCCTATGAGCAGTTCTTC.

V usage is TRBV11-2 and J usage is TRBJ2-7; D gene uncertain. V dropped 1 base and J dropped 0 bases, with 7 bases sitting between them. Germline values: CDR1 SGHAT, CDR2 FQNNGV. This CDR3 spans 14 amino acids. CDR3 nucleotides: TGTGCCAGCAGCTTAGCTGCTAACTCCTACGAGCAGTACGTC. Its protein is CASSLAANSYEQYV.

This clonotype was recorded at least ten times. V and J are TRBV7-3 and TRBJ2-5; 7 positions agree with TRBD1. The V and J ends lost 4 bases and 2 bases, in that order; junction bases with no gene match: 1. Looked up from germline, CDR1 is SGHTA and CDR2 is FQGTGA. CDR3 size: 13 residues. CDR3 amino acids: CASSWDRQETQYF. CDR3 sequence (DNA): TGTGCCAGCAGCTGGGACAGACAAGAGACCCAGTACTTC. Drawing the rest from reference TRBV7-3 and TRBJ2-5, the complete variable domain is GAGVSQTPSNKVTEKGKYVELRCDPISGHTALYWYRQSLGQGPEFLIYFQGTGAADDSGLPNDRFFAVRPEGSVSTLKIQRTERGDSAVYLCASSWDRQETQYFGPGTRLLVL.

This clonotype occurred a few times. The rearrangement links TRBV12-3 or TRBV12-4 to TRBJ2-2; D not certain. The CDR3 extends over 13 amino acids. V lost 6 bases and J 4 bases, leaving 9 bases between the germline ends. The CDR3 protein is CASRKDFTGELFF. The CDR3 nucleotides are TGTGCCAGCAGGAAGGATTTCACCGGGGAGCTGTTTTTT.

This clonotype was seen repeatedly, ten times or more. The chain combines TRBV20-1 with TRBJ2-3, with D possibly being TRBD1 or TRBD2 (6 bases each). The V gene lost 6 bases and the J gene lost 6 bases, with 19 bases spanning the gap. Germline V lookup: CDR1 DFQATT, CDR2 SNEGSKA (reference sequence). This CDR3 has 14 amino acids. CDR3 amino acids: CSAPGGRVRDTQYF. The CDR3 coding sequence is TGCAGTGCCCCCGGGGGCAGGGTTCGGGATACGCAGTATTTT.

This clonotype was detected only a few times. The rearrangement uses TRBV5-1 and TRBJ1-6; TRBD1 might be the D (6 bases). Germline CDR1 is SGHRS and CDR2 is YFSETQ. This CDR3 contains 15 residues. Trimming shortened V by 1 base and J by 10 bases, and 15 bases separated the two germline ends. This chain's CDR3 is CASSLSSGVGSPLHF. CDR3 nucleotides: TGCGCCAGCAGCTTGAGCTCAGGGGTTGGGTCACCCCTCCACTTT.

Sample share makes this clonotype medium-sized. The chain employs TRBV5-6 and TRBJ1-2, with D unclear. Per germline, CDR1 SGHDT and CDR2 YYEEEE. The ends were cut back, 2 bases at V and 0 bases at J, with 5 bases in the middle. The CDR3 sequence is 13 residues long. The CDR3 spells CASSFEANYGYTF. The CDR3 nucleotides read TGTGCCAGCAGCTTCGAAGCTAACTATGGCTACACCTTC. The whole variable domain, remainder taken from reference TRBV5-6 and TRBJ1-2, is DAGVTQSPTHLIKTRGQQVTLRCSPKSGHDTVSWYQQALGQGPQFIFQYYEEEERQRGNFPDRFSGHQFPNYSSELNVNALLLGDSALYLCASSFEANYGYTFGSGTRLTVV.

The chain carries TRBV4-1 and TRBJ2-3, with D maybe TRBD1 (6 bases). Germline V lookup: CDR1 MGHRA, CDR2 YSYEKL. V was clipped by 4 bases and J by 8 bases, with 13 bases between them. The CDR3 contains 13 residues. The chain's CDR3 is CASSLRSRGTQYF. As DNA, the CDR3 is TGCGCCAGCAGCCTTCGATCCAGGGGTACGCAGTATTTT.

The chain employs TRBV5-4 and TRBJ2-2; D gene uncertain. Germline values: CDR1 SGHNT, CDR2 YYREEE (reference sequence). CDR3 length: 15 residues. V was trimmed by 3 bases and J by 0 bases, leaving 9 bases between them. The CDR3 protein is CASSSEVANTGELFF. In DNA, the CDR3 is TGTGCCAGCAGCTCCGAGGTCGCGAACACCGGGGAGCTGTTTTTT.

The table lists this clonotype with a few counts. This CDR3 is CATSRDPTHEQYF. CDR3 coding DNA: TGTGCCACCAGCAGAGATCCGACGCACGAGCAGTACTTC. The chain combines TRBV15 with TRBJ2-7; D is unclear. CDR1 and CDR2 from the germline V gene are LNHNV and YYDKDF (reference sequence). The V gene lost 0 bases and the J gene lost 5 bases, with 8 bases spanning the gap. CDR3 length: 13 residues.

This clonotype appeared a few times. J is TRBJ2-3 and V is TRBV7-8; 8 positions agree with TRBD2. The CDR3 runs to 16 residues. Germline V gene lookup returns CDR1 SGHVS and CDR2 FQNEAQ. The V segment lost 2 bases and the J segment 0 bases; nucleotides outside the gene matches: 4. In DNA, the CDR3 is TGTGCCAGCAGCTTAATGAAGCGGGGGAGCACAGATACGCAGTATTTT. This sequence encodes CASSLMKRGSTDTQYF. Combining the CDR3 with reference TRBV7-8 and TRBJ2-3 gives the whole variable domain GAGVSQSPRYKVAKRGQDVALRCDPISGHVSLFWYQQALGQGPEFLTYFQNEAQLDKSGLPSDRFFAERPEGSVSTLKIQRTQQEDSAVYLCASSLMKRGSTDTQYFGPGTRLTVL.

Only a few counts were recorded for this clonotype. The chain uses TRBV20-1 and TRBJ2-1, with TRBD2 matching over 8 bases. The CDR3 runs to 13 residues. Germline-derived CDR1 and CDR2 are DFQATT and SNEGSKA (reference sequence). V lost 4 bases to trimming and J lost 10 bases; unmatched junction nucleotides: 9. This chain's CDR3 is CSANSGAWMEQFF. CDR3 in DNA: TGCAGTGCTAATAGCGGGGCATGGATGGAGCAGTTCTTC.

This clonotype was observed many times. The gene calls are TRBV5-6 and TRBJ2-5, with 7 bases aligning to TRBD1. The CDR3 spans 13 residues. Germline lookup yields CDR1 SGHDT and CDR2 YYEEEE. The V segment lost 0 bases and the J segment 5 bases; nucleotides outside the gene matches: 1. The CDR3 region has the DNA TGTGCCAGCAGCTTGGAACAGGGGGAGACCCAGTACTTC. Protein: CASSLEQGETQYF.

This clonotype came up many times. The DNA for the CDR3 is TGTGCCAGCAGCCGTAGAATACCCCCCGGGGATGAGCAGTTCTTC. It is translated as CASSRRIPPGDEQFF. V is TRBV11-2 and J is TRBJ2-1, with D tentatively TRBD2 (5 bases). V gave up 5 bases and J gave up 8 bases, with 19 bases separating them. CDR1 is SGHAT and CDR2 is FQNNGV in the germline V gene. The CDR3 length is 15 residues.

The V gene is TRBV12-3 or TRBV12-4, the J gene TRBJ1-5; possible D gene TRBD1, 5 bases. Deletions cut 2 bases from V and 8 bases from J, with 16 bases between. The CDR3 sequence is 15 residues long. The CDR3 DNA reads TGTGCCAGCAGTTTATTCAGCACAGGTGGGGAGCCCCAGCATTTT. This translates into CASSLFSTGGEPQHF.

J is TRBJ1-5 and V is TRBV5-5; D not certain. The germline CDR1 and CDR2 sequences are SGHKS and YYEKEE (reference sequence). The CDR3 sequence is 14 residues long. Trimming removed 2 bases from V and 4 bases from J, with 10 bases in between. The CDR3 protein is CASSFDSPNQPQHF. The CDR3 DNA reads TGTGCCAGCAGCTTTGATTCTCCAAATCAGCCCCAGCATTTT.

By frequency in the sample, this clonotype is medium-sized (0.01 to 0.1%). The V call is TRBV7-2, the J call TRBJ1-1; D is unresolved. CDR3 length: 15 amino acids. Germline-derived CDR1 and CDR2 are SGHTA and FQGNSA. V was cut by 1 base and J by 0 bases, with 9 bases left in between. CDR3 sequence (DNA): TGTGCCAGCAGCTTAGACCCGGTAATGAACACTGAAGCTTTCTTT. It encodes CASSLDPVMNTEAFF.

This clonotype has only a few counts. This CDR3 is CASSEGLAVYEQYF. CDR3 DNA sequence: TGTGCCAGCAGTGAAGGGCTAGCCGTCTACGAGCAGTACTTC. This chain links TRBV6-1 with TRBJ2-7, with D possibly TRBD2 on 5 matching bases. The germline V gene has CDR1 MNHNS and CDR2 SASEGT. The CDR3 contains 14 residues. V dropped 1 base and J dropped 3 bases, with 10 bases sitting between them.

This clonotype has only a few counts. The J gene is TRBJ1-5, the V gene TRBV2, with 7 bases matching TRBD1. The CDR3 contains 14 residues. The germline V gene has CDR1 SNHLY and CDR2 FYNNEI. Trimming took 6 bases from V and 3 from J; bases not matched to a gene: 5. The CDR3 DNA follows: TGTGCCAGCAGGACAGGGAGTACCAATCAGCCCCAGCATTTT. Translated: CASRTGSTNQPQHF. Full variable domain (rest looked up from reference TRBV2 and TRBJ1-5): EPEVTQTPSHQVTQMGQEVILRCVPISNHLYFYWYRQILGQKVEFLVSFYNNEISEKSEIFDDQFSVERPDGSNFTLKIRSTKLEDSAMYFCASRTGSTNQPQHFGDGTRLSIL.

The chain carries TRBV28 and TRBJ2-3; D might be TRBD1 or TRBD2, each matching 5 bases. The ends were cut back, 3 bases at V and 6 bases at J, with 13 bases in the middle. The CDR3 has 14 residues. Germline-derived CDR1 and CDR2 are MDHEN and SYDVKM. In DNA, the CDR3 is TGTGCCAGCAGTTTTCCGCCCAGGGAGGATACGCAGTATTTT. The encoded protein is CASSFPPREDTQYF.

This clonotype occurred many times. V is TRBV2 and J is TRBJ1-5, with D hard to call. This CDR3 is built from 13 residues. Trimming removed 5 bases at V and 6 bases at J, with 11 bases between. The germline V gene has CDR1 SNHLY and CDR2 FYNNEI. The CDR3 DNA sequence: TGTGCCAGCAGTCCCCTTGAGCGTCAGCCCCAGCATTTT. As protein: CASSPLERQPQHF. The full variable domain, rest sourced from reference TRBV2 and TRBJ1-5, is EPEVTQTPSHQVTQMGQEVILRCVPISNHLYFYWYRQILGQKVEFLVSFYNNEISEKSEIFDDQFSVERPDGSNFTLKIRSTKLEDSAMYFCASSPLERQPQHFGDGTRLSIL.

This CDR3 is CASSSMGFYGYTF. DNA of the CDR3: TGTGCCAGCAGTTCCATGGGGTTCTATGGCTACACCTTC. The chain employs TRBV27 and TRBJ1-2; D gene ambiguous. This CDR3 comprises 13 residues. Germline V lookup: CDR1 MNHEY, CDR2 SMNVEV (reference sequence). Deletions cut 4 bases from V and 4 bases from J, with 10 bases between.

The chain has TRBV18 and TRBJ1-1, with D possibly being TRBD1 (5 bases). The CDR3 has 15 residues. Between the trimmed V and J ends, which lost 2 bases and 4 bases, there was a span of 14 bases. Germline V gives CDR1 KGHSH, CDR2 LQKENI. CDR3 DNA: TGTGCCAGCTCACCAGAACCGGGGGTGACCACTGAAGCTTTCTTT. As protein: CASSPEPGVTTEAFF.

This clonotype was seen a handful of times. The CDR3 DNA sequence: TGTGCCAGCAGCTTAGGACGGCTGAACACTGAAGCTTTCTTT. Amino acid sequence: CASSLGRLNTEAFF. V and J are TRBV7-9 and TRBJ1-1; D gene unclear. Germline V CDR1 and CDR2: SEHNR, FQNEAQ (reference sequence). The CDR3 is 14 amino acids. V gave up 1 base and J gave up 0 bases, with 6 bases separating them.

This chain uses TRBV28 with TRBJ2-3, with 8 nucleotides matching TRBD2. Germline V lookup: CDR1 MDHEN, CDR2 SYDVKM. This CDR3 spans 16 amino acids. The junction had 7 bases not matched to a gene; V was cut back by 3 bases and J by 2 bases. CDR3 loop: CASSFPPGGHTDTQYF. For the CDR3, the DNA is TGTGCCAGCAGTTTCCCCCCGGGGGGGCACACAGATACGCAGTATTTT.

J is TRBJ1-2 and V is TRBV4-3, with TRBD1 matching over 8 bases. Germline assignment: CDR1 LGHNA and CDR2 YSLEER. With 2 bases clipped from V and 1 base from J, the junction kept 3 bases outside the gene matches. This CDR3 comprises 15 residues. CDR3 nucleotide sequence: TGCGCCAGCAGCCAATTTGACAGGGGTAACTATGGCTACACCTTC. It translates to CASSQFDRGNYGYTF.

This chain uses TRBV18 with TRBJ2-1; D remains ambiguous. There are 16 residues in the CDR3. Per the germline V gene, CDR1 is KGHSH and CDR2 is LQKENI. Trimming removed 3 bases at V and 6 bases at J, with 18 bases between. In DNA, the CDR3 is TGTGCCAGCTCACCGCCGACATCCGATGACTCCAATGAGCAGTTCTTC. Amino acid sequence: CASSPPTSDDSNEQFF.